This TCR beta chain was captured by sequencing in a study of T cells in Graves' hyperthyroidism and ophthalmopathy. Study-wide findings and caveats: Researchers report that a 13 V-J model separated ophthalmopathy from stable hyperthyroidism.

This CDR3 has 15 amino acids. Trimming took off 4 bases at V and 7 bases at J, with 19 bases between the two ends. Germline V gives CDR1 ENHRY, CDR2 SYGVKD. A NOSPECS grade of at least 4, a Clinical Activity Score of at least 3 and duration under 3 months were recorded in ophthalmopathy patients. Amplification targeted TCR beta CDR3 regions from RNA transcripts. TCR CDR3 underwent first-round RT-PCR with the HTBI primer set. A single record per CDR3 protein comes from TCRdb applying MiXCR to the multiplex PCR reads. The sample includes about 600,000 distinct CDR3 sequences, approximately 14% of them seen just once. This clonotype was counted a few times. The target antigen is unknown.

The genes are TRBV10-3 and TRBJ1-2; no clear D gene. The clonotype originates from a young woman with Graves' ophthalmopathy. The source material was blood. The CDR3 DNA follows: TGTGCCATCAGTGCTCAAACAGCTTCCGGGCCTGGCTACACCTTC. Amino acids: CAISAQTASGPGYTF.